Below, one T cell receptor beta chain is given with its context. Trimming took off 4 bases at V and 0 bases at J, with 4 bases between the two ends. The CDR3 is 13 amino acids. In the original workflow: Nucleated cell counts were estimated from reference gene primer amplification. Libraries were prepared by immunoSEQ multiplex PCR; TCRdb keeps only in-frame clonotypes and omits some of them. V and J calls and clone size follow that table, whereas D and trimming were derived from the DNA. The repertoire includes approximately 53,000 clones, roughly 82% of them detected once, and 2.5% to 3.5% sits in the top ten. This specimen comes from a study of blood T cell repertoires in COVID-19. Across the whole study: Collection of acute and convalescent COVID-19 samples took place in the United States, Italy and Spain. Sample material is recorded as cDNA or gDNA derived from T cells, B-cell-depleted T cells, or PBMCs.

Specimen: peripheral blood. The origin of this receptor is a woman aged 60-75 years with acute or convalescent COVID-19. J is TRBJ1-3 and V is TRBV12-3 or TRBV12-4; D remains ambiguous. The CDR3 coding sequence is TGTGCCAGCAGTTCCAACTCTGGAAACACCATATATTTT. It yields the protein CASSSNSGNTIYF.